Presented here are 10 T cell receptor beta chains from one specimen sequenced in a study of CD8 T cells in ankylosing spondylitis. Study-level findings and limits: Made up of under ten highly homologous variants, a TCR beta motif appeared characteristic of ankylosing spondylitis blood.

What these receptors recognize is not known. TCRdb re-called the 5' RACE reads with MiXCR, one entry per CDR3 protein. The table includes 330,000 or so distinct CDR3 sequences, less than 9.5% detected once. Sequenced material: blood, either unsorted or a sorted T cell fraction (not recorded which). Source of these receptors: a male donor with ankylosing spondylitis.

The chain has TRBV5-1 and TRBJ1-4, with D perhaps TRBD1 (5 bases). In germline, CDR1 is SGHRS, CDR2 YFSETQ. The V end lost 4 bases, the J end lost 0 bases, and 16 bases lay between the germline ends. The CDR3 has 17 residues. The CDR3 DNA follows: TGCGCCAGCAGCCTCGATACAGGCGTGGCAACTAATGAAAAACTGTTTTTT. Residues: CASSLDTGVATNEKLFF.

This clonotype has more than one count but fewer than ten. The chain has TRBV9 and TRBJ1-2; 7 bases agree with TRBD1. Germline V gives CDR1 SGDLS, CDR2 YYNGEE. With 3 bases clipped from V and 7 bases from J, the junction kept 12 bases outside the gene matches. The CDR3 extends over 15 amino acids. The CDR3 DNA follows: TGTGCCAGCAGCGGGGTGACAGGGCGGAAGTTTGGCTACACCTTC. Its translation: CASSGVTGRKFGYTF.

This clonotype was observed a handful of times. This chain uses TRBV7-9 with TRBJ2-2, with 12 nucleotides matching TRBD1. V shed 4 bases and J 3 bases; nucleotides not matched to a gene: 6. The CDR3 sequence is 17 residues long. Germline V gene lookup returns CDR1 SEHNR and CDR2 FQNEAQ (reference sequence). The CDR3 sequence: CASSSRDRGRDTGELFF. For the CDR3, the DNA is TGTGCCAGCAGCTCCCGGGACAGGGGGCGGGACACCGGGGAGCTGTTTTTT.

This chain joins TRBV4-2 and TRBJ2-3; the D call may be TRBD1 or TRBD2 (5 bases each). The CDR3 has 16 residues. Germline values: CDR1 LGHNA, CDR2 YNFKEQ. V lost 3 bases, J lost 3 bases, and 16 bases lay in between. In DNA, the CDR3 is TGTGCCAGCAGCCAGCCTCTGGGGACCGATACAGATACGCAGTATTTT. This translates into CASSQPLGTDTDTQYF.

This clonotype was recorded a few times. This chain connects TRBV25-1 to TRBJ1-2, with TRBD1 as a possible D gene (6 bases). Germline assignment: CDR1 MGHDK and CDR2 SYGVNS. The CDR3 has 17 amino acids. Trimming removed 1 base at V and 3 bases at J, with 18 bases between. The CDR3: CASSELGGGDRDYGYTF. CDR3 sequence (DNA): TGTGCCAGCAGTGAATTGGGGGGGGGCGACCGGGACTATGGCTACACCTTC.

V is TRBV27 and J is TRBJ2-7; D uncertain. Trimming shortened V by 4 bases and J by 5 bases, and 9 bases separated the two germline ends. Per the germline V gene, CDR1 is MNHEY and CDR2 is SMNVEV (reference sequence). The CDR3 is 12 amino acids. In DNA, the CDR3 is TGTGCCAGCAGTTCCTTTGGGGACGAGCAGTACTTC. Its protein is CASSSFGDEQYF.

This chain's CDR3 is CASSLGGGAGYGYTF. Here the CDR3 DNA reads TGTGCCAGCAGCCTTGGTGGGGGAGCAGGCTATGGCTACACCTTC. V is TRBV9 and J is TRBJ1-2, with D maybe TRBD1 (5 bases). The ends were cut back, 4 bases at V and 4 bases at J, with 17 bases in the middle. CDR3 length equals 15 residues. Germline V gene data show CDR1 as SGDLS and CDR2 as YYNGEE. Using reference TRBV9 and TRBJ1-2 for the parts outside the CDR3, the full variable domain is DSGVTQTPKHLITATGQRVTLRCSPRSGDLSVYWYQQSLDQGLQFLIQYYNGEERAKGNILERFSAQQFPDLHSELNLSSLELGDSALYFCASSLGGGAGYGYTFGSGTRLTVV.

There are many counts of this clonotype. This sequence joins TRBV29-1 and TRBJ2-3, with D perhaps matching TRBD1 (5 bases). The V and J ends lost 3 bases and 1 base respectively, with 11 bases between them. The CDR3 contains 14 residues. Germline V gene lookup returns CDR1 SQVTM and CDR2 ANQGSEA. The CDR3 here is CSVEPGLGTDTQYF. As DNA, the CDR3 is TGCAGCGTTGAGCCAGGGCTAGGCACAGATACGCAGTATTTT.

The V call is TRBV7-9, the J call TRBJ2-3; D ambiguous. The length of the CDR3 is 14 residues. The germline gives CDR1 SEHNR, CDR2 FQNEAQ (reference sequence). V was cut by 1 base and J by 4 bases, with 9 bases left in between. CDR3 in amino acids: CASSLDRTSDTQYF. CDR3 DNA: TGTGCCAGCAGCTTAGATCGCACCTCAGATACGCAGTATTTT.

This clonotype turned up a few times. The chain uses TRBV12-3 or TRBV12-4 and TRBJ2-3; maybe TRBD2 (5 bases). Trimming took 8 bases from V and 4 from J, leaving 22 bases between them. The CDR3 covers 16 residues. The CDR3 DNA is TGTGCCAGCTCCGACGGTTCCGGGGTCCGAGCAGATACGCAGTATTTT. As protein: CASSDGSGVRADTQYF.